The entry below describes one TCR beta chain. The clone's antigen remains unknown. Base qualities are not recorded, but no much larger clone differs from it by a single base. From cysteine to phenylalanine, the CDR3 is 15 amino acids long. Only the CDR3 portion is preserved as DNA: 45 bases, with reading frame beginning at the first base. Between the V and J ends, shortened by 0 bases and 2 bases respectively, the junction contains 8 bases. CDR1 is given as MNHEY and CDR2 as SVGAGI, both from the germline V gene. The sample comes from a study of cytomegalovirus exposure and HLA in healthy donors (TCRdb year 2017). Study-level background: An earlier analysis of roughly 500 of the donors reported about 250 Gb of sequence data and 100 million to 140 million unique TCR beta sequences from some 180 million T cells. About 330 gigabases of sequencing data and around 80 million unique TCR sequences made up an early release that covered several hundred HLA-typed donors. Of the 300 to 500 genotyped donors, 70% to 90% were placed in the genetic ancestry cluster associated with self-reported Caucasian donors. The study aimed to test whether signatures of past pathogen exposure could be identified by cataloging public T cell receptors. The T cell repertoires of about 700 subjects were profiled by immunosequencing and related to cytomegalovirus serostatus. Along with the approximately 700-subject first cohort, a separate validation cohort of over 90 different subjects was used. The study combined high-throughput TCR immunosequencing, statistical association of individual TCRs with disease status, and machine learning to predict cytomegalovirus infection status. A later analysis re-analyzed previously published TCR beta repertoires from 666 donors and added high-resolution HLA genotyping to study TCR occurrence patterns. Rather than drawing on any new phenotypic data, the later analysis identified candidate immune exposures from TCR beta sequences and the way those sequences occurred across donors. To decide whether each TCR beta V gene segment behaved as functional or pseudogenic, an earlier analysis of 587 of the donors relied on high-throughput TCR beta sequencing. Donor age, sex, ethnicity and CMV serostatus were compiled together with the repertoire data. Genome-wide SNP genotypes for about 65% of the 666 donors were used in a later genetic analysis, which treated that subset as a discovery cohort. Every repertoire in the discovery cohort had been generated on one and the same sequencing platform. HLA typing covered class I and class II loci at four-digit resolution. Typing coverage differed by locus: A, B, C, DRB1 and DQB1 were typed in about 629-630 donors, DQA1 in about 560, DPA1 in 600 to 610, and DPB1 in approximately 450. Roughly five DR-DQ haplotypes were treated as single units for association and clustering because of strong linkage in the cohort. Among around 400 genotyped donors of the cohort, an average of about 240,000 unique TCR beta nucleotide sequences was sequenced per donor, of which 15% to 20% were non-productive. Broader findings and caveats from the paper: According to a later genetic analysis, donors in an Asian-associated ancestry cluster had fewer N-insertions in productive TCRs than the approximately 650-donor mean. Linkage disequilibrium might explain the correlated functional status among segregating V segments, but an unknown experimental factor could not be ruled out. Cytomegalovirus status was reported to be diagnosed by the classifier with high specificity and sensitivity in both the original and validation cohorts. The earlier analysis of approximately 590 of the donors excluded 15 to 20 rarely observed V segments, including chromosome 9 orphons, because counts were too low. A later analysis reported that several top co-occurrence clusters appeared linked to parvovirus B19, influenza, CMV and Epstein-Barr virus. Because HLA typing was missing for some donors at each locus, association tests included only the typed subset. It was suggested by the authors that the approach could potentially be generalized to other disease states and immunological phenotypes. A further reported finding was that TCR beta sequences accurately predicted the HLA-A and HLA-B alleles for most subjects in the first cohort. A cluster of highly shared sequence variants was judged likely to represent a technical artifact of the sequencing pipeline. Strong co-occurrence of HLA alleles, especially DR and DQ, made assigning TCR associations to individual alleles difficult. Only TCR beta chains were sequenced in this cohort, and the absence of alpha or paired-chain data limited detectable features. For the cohort, immune exposure information was limited to CMV serostatus. In an earlier analysis of around 600 of the donors, most TCR beta V segments were observed in productive rearrangements about 87% or about 30% of the time, broadly matching IMGT annotations. A total of fewer than 200 TCR beta chains were listed by the study as associated with cytomegalovirus. V-gene and J-gene trimming of TCR beta chains was associated with a missense DCLRE1C variant in a later genetic analysis, and the association was replicated in an independent cohort. Most TCR sequences were observed very rarely across donors, whereas some public TCRs were present in many individuals. At a false discovery rate of 0.05, a later analysis linked 15,000 to 20,000 TCR beta sequences to specific HLA alleles. In vitro tests confirmed that a few of the cytomegalovirus-associated TCR beta chains recognize cytomegalovirus antigens. A later analysis found that most CMV-associated TCR beta chains appeared HLA-restricted, with HLA associations seemingly driven largely by CMV exposure. A later analysis found that TCR association rates varied across HLA loci, with DRB1 alleles showing the most associated TCRs and HLA-C alleles the fewest. The 87-base-pair reads could not distinguish some IMGT-functional V segments, including TRBV6-2 and TRBV6-3, so those segments were excluded. In a later analysis, HLA-associated TCR beta chains were found to be more clonally expanded and to have lower generation probabilities than equally common non-associated chains. The presence/absence analyses assumed that sequencing depth was roughly uniform across donors, and that assumption may not be true.

Libraries came from the immunoSEQ multiplex PCR assay. For the multiplex PCR, a mixture combining 60 forward primers for TCR Vbeta segments and 13 reverse primers for TCR Jbeta segments was used. Amplification of the CDR3 region of rearranged TCR beta genes was performed with a multiplex PCR assay on genomic DNA. On the Illumina HiSeq System, the amplified TCR beta libraries were sequenced as 87-base-pair reads. As for the original processing: A later analysis tallied tens of millions of unique TCR beta chains across the approximately 670 repertoires, and some 12 million of those chains were shared by two or more donors. Raw reads were error-corrected and collapsed into unique sequences with a nearest-neighbor algorithm that merged closely related sequences to remove PCR and sequencing errors. V, D and J gene segments were assigned by aligning CDR3 sequences to IMGT reference sequences. Each retained sequence needed at least a six-nucleotide match to both a V gene segment and a J gene segment. A rearrangement counted as productive if the CDR3 had no stop codons and remained in frame with V and J, and every other rearrangement counted as non-productive. CDR3 was defined according to IMGT convention as the region running from the second conserved V-encoded cysteine to the conserved J-encoded phenylalanine. The earlier analysis of fewer than 750 of the donors excluded sequences that lacked an unambiguous match to a single V gene segment. In an earlier analysis of approximately 560 of the donors, a V segment was called functional when productive rearrangements were above 56.7%, and segregating when the standard deviation between donors exceeded 5%. To diagnose cytomegalovirus status from the catalog of TCR beta chain sequences, a statistical classification framework was built. A later analysis assigned V and J genes by comparing TCR nucleotide sequences with IMGT/GENE-DB human TR gene sequences. Using the TCRdist pipeline, a later analysis assigned CDR3 sequences along with most-parsimonious VDJ recombination scenarios. In a later analysis, each TCR beta chain was defined by its CDR3 amino acid sequence together with its V-gene family, and reads lacking a unique V-gene family were excluded. To address suspected cross-contamination and a sequencing artifact, a later analysis removed 550 to 750 highly shared, low-generation-probability nucleotide sequences. A later analysis calculated a clonal expansion index for each public chain from normalized within-repertoire ranks of inferred template counts. Generation probabilities in a later analysis came from a VDJ recombination model fitted to out-of-frame rearrangements, and those results were checked against IGoR. In a later analysis, TCR-TCR, TCR-HLA and TCR-CMV co-occurrence was scored with hypergeometric tests, and a repertoire-size bias correction was applied to TCR pairs. In a later analysis, false discovery rates were estimated by permuting HLA or CMV assignments 20 times. In a later analysis, co-occurring TCRs were grouped with DBSCAN, and TCRdist sequence similarity was added when clustering was performed within HLA-allele-positive subsets. Repertoires with fewer than 30,000 or more than 120,000 public chains, plus five repertoires with anomalous nucleotide sharing, were excluded from co-occurrence clustering. TCRdb stores this immuneACCESS table with in-frame sequences only. Part of the clones is absent; in the studies checked, under half of the shortfall reflects unresolved V genes, and no reason is known for the rest. Clone size and the V and J calls come from that table; the DNA yielded D and trimming. In this sample the table shows approximately 120,000 clones, roughly two thirds of which occur a single time. The ten largest clones add up to roughly 8% of the sample.

The cohort was made up of 500 to 850 healthy bone marrow donors. At the time of sampling, every cohort member was nominally healthy, though immune exposures that went unrecorded were likely present. The donor was CMV seronegative and was included in the group of around 320 seronegative cohort members. A peripheral blood sample was collected from each donor, and TCR beta sequencing was performed on peripheral blood mononuclear cells. Genomic DNA extraction from the blood cell samples was performed with the Qiagen DNeasy Blood Extraction Kit. The source of this sequence is a man aged 40-55 years in good health and CMV-seronegative. The rearrangement joined TRBV6-5 to TRBJ1-5; no D segment can be confidently identified. The sequenced material came from PBMCs. The CDR3 region reads CASSYSPAGNQPQHF. The nucleotides are TGTGCCAGCAGTTACTCACCCGCGGGCAATCAGCCCCAGCATTTT.